The clone carrying this T cell receptor (beta chain) was observed a single time. The target antigen is unknown. The PCR made use of 60 Vbeta and 13 Jbeta primers. Measured with immunoSEQ multiplex PCR; TCRdb has only the in-frame clones, and not every one. The sample yields over 150,000 clones, under 85% seen once. Germline V gene lookup returns CDR1 MDHEN and CDR2 SYDVKM. The V end lost 2 bases, the J end lost 0 bases, and 13 bases lay between the germline ends. The CDR3 length is 16 residues. This entry comes from a study of cytomegalovirus exposure and HLA in healthy donors. The study's findings and limits: For cytomegalovirus status, the classifier reportedly gave diagnoses with high specificity and sensitivity.

Sequencing was done on a sample of PBMCs. This chain links TRBV28 with TRBJ1-1, with a tentative D call TRBD1 (5 bases). The receptor comes from a woman aged 18-35 years in good health and CMV-seronegative. CDR3 DNA sequence: TGTGCCAGCAGTTTAATTGGACAACCCATGAACACTGAAGCTTTCTTT. It specifies CASSLIGQPMNTEAFF.